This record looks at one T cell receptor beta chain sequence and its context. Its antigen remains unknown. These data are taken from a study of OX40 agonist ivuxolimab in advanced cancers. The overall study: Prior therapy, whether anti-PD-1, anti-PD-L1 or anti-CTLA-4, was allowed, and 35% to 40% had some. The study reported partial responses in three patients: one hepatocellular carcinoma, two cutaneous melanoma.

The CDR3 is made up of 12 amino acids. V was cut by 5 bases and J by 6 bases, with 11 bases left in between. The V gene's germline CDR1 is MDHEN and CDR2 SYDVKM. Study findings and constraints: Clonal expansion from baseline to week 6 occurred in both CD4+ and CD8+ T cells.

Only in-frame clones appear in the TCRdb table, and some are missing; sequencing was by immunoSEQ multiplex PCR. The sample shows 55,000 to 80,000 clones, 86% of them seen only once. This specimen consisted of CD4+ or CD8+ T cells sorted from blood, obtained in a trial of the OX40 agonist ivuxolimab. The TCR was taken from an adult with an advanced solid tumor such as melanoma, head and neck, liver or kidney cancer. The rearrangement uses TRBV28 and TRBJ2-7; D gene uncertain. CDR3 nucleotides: TGTGCCAGCAGTCGAACCCCCTTCGAGCAGTACTTC. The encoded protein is CASSRTPFEQYF.